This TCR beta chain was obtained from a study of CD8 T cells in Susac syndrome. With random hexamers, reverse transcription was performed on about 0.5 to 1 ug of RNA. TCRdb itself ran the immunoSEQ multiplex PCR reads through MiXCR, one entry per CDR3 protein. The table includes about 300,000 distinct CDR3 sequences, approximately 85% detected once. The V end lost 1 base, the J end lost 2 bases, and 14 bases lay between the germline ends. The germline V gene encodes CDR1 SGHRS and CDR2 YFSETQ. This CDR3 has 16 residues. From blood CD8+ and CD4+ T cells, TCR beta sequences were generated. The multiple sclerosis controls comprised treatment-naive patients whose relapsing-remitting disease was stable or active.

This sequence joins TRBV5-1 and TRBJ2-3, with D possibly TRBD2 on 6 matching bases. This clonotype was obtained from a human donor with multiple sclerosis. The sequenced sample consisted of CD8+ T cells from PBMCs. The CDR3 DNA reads TGCGCCAGCAGCTTGTTCTGGACTACATACACAGATACGCAGTATTTT. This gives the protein CASSLFWTTYTDTQYF.